This T cell receptor (beta chain) stems from a study of cytomegalovirus exposure and HLA in healthy donors listed by TCRdb under 2017. Some background on the complete study: A later analysis indicated that the 90 to 150 validation repertoires were generated on the platform also employed for the 700 or so repertoires of the first cohort. The study aimed to test whether cataloging public T cell receptors could reveal signatures of past pathogen exposure. Besides the first cohort of 550 to 750 subjects, a separate validation cohort made up of over 100 different subjects was used. To predict cytomegalovirus infection status, the study brought together high-throughput TCR immunosequencing, statistical association of individual TCRs with disease status, and machine learning. Overall study results and their limits: The study gave a list of some 150 TCR beta chains associated with cytomegalovirus. Subsequent analysis determined that TCRs grouped into clusters in the first cohort also showed a tendency toward co-occurrence across the 120 or so validation repertoires, and about 93% of cluster scores exceeded 0. The validation cohort had no HLA typing available for a later analysis, so co-occurrence within that cohort was assessed over all 110 or so repertoires. Most TCR sequences were seen in very few donors, while some public TCRs were found in many individuals. In vitro tests confirmed that a few of the cytomegalovirus-associated TCR beta chains recognize cytomegalovirus antigens. In both the original and validation cohorts, the classifier was reported to diagnose cytomegalovirus status with high specificity and sensitivity. It was suggested by the authors that the approach could potentially be generalized to other disease states and immunological phenotypes.

The donors were included in the validation cohort of approximately 120 subjects, a group kept apart from the 666-subject first cohort. The protocol used for the library was the immunoSEQ multiplex PCR assay. Per the authors' processing: A statistical classification framework was developed to diagnose cytomegalovirus status using the catalog of TCR beta chain sequences. TCRdb holds this immuneACCESS table with in-frame rearrangements only. Some clones are missing; in checked studies, unresolved V genes explain under half, and the rest has no known cause. V and J calls and clone size follow that table, whereas D and trimming were derived from the DNA. The sample includes about 78,000 clones, with less than 96% observed a single time. 1.6% of the sample goes to the ten largest clones. On this clone: Its target antigen remains unknown. No per-base quality is available; no much larger clone lies one base away.

Taken from cysteine to phenylalanine, the CDR3 has 16 residues. The kept DNA is CDR3 alone, 48 bases in frame from the first base. For this chain, trimming is 3 bases at the V end and 4 bases at the J end, and the number of junction bases without a gene match is 7. Reading the germline V gene (reference sequence) gives CDR1 LNHDA and CDR2 SQIVND. Specimen: PBMCs. The rearrangement combines TRBV19 with TRBJ2-1; 9 junctional bases match TRBD2. The sequence was collected from a man between 18 and 35 years old in good health and CMV-seropositive. The CDR3 region reads CASSIASSGAYNEQFF. The DNA sequence is TGTGCCAGTAGTATCGCGTCTAGCGGGGCTTACAATGAGCAGTTCTTC.